This passage covers 32 T cell receptor beta chains from one sample sequenced in a study of control samples from healthy donors and cancer patients. Sequenced by immunoSEQ multiplex PCR; TCRdb stores in-frame clones only, minus some. The sample carries some 120,000 clones, around 93% recorded once. What was sequenced was PBMCs. These receptors were obtained from a man in his forties or fifties with head and neck cancer.

J is TRBJ1-1 and V is TRBV6-1, with D uncertain. V dropped 2 bases and J dropped 7 bases, with 8 bases sitting between them. CDR3 length: 12 amino acids. Germline CDR1 is MNHNS and CDR2 is SASEGT. CDR3 protein: CASSERVLEAFF. The CDR3 DNA reads TGTGCCAGCAGTGAAAGGGTGCTTGAAGCTTTCTTT.

This clone was counted once. At the DNA level, this CDR3 is encoded by other sequences in the same sample as well. The genes are TRBV28 and TRBJ1-1, with D uncertain. The CDR3 length is 12 residues. Germline values: CDR1 MDHEN, CDR2 SYDVKM. V lost 7 bases to trimming and J lost 1 base, with 7 bases between them. CDR3 sequence (DNA): TGTGCCAGCACGCAGGAGAACACTGAAGCTTTCTTT. Its translation: CASTQENTEAFF.

This chain uses TRBV18 with TRBJ2-2, with D hard to call. The CDR3 length is 16 residues. V was shortened by 3 bases and J by 2 bases, with 13 bases between the two germline ends. In germline, CDR1 is KGHSH, CDR2 LQKENI. CDR3: CASSPAAVLNTGELFF. CDR3 bases: TGTGCCAGCTCACCCGCGGCAGTTTTAAACACCGGGGAGCTGTTTTTT.

This chain joins TRBV6-5 and TRBJ2-3; TRBD2 matches 9 bases. Germline CDR1 is MNHEY and CDR2 is SVGAGI. The CDR3 extends over 15 amino acids. The V gene end was trimmed by 10 bases and the J gene end by 3 bases; junction bases not matched to a gene: 11. CDR3 nucleotide sequence: TGTGCCACTCGACTGGAGCGGGGGGTTACAGATACGCAGTATTTT. Amino acid sequence: CATRLERGVTDTQYF.

CDR3 nucleotides: TGTGCCAGCAGCCGGTACAATGAGCAGTTCTTC. Its protein product is CASSRYNEQFF. The chain couples TRBV5-6 to TRBJ2-1, with D unclear. Looked up from germline, CDR1 is SGHDT and CDR2 is YYEEEE. The CDR3 runs 11 residues. Trimming took 4 bases from V and 4 from J, leaving 3 bases between them. Using reference TRBV5-6 and TRBJ2-1 for the parts outside the CDR3, the full variable domain is DAGVTQSPTHLIKTRGQQVTLRCSPKSGHDTVSWYQQALGQGPQFIFQYYEEEERQRGNFPDRFSGHQFPNYSSELNVNALLLGDSALYLCASSRYNEQFFGPGTRLTVL.

This sequence joins TRBV7-8 and TRBJ1-1; a weak D match, TRBD1 (5 bases). This CDR3 is 16 amino acids long. Germline loops: CDR1 SGHVS, CDR2 FQNEAQ. Trimming took 1 base from V and 0 from J, leaving 12 bases between them. CDR3 bases: TGTGCCAGCAGCTTAGGCAGGGCTCCCTTGAACACTGAAGCTTTCTTT. Residues: CASSLGRAPLNTEAFF.

This chain uses TRBV11-2 with TRBJ2-1, with 8 nucleotides matching TRBD2. Germline lookup yields CDR1 SGHAT and CDR2 FQNNGV. The CDR3 has 13 amino acids. Unmatched junction bases numbered 8, after V lost 7 bases and J lost 9 bases. The CDR3 sequence: CASTYGGASEQFF. CDR3 nucleotides: TGTGCCAGCACGTACGGGGGGGCAAGTGAGCAGTTCTTC.

The chain carries TRBV14 and TRBJ1-2; tentative D call: TRBD1 (5 bases). The CDR3 has 14 residues. Germline lookup yields CDR1 SGHDN and CDR2 FVKESK. Trimming stripped 4 bases from V and 4 bases from J, with 13 bases between. The CDR3 DNA follows: TGTGCCAGCAGCCGCAGTAGACAGAGCTATGGCTACACCTTC. Amino acid sequence: CASSRSRQSYGYTF.

The chain recombines TRBV2 with TRBJ1-1; TRBD1 matches 9 bases. V gave up 4 bases and J gave up 5 bases; unmatched junction bases: 2. Germline lookup yields CDR1 SNHLY and CDR2 FYNNEI. This CDR3 spans 13 amino acids. Here the CDR3 DNA reads TGTGCCAGCAGTGTGACAGGGGGGACTGAAGCTTTCTTT. Its translation is CASSVTGGTEAFF.

This sequence joins TRBV6-2 or TRBV6-3 and TRBJ1-1; the D is unclear. The CDR3 sequence is 12 residues long. Trimming stripped 6 bases from V and 11 bases from J, with 16 bases between. The V gene's germline CDR1 is MNHEY and CDR2 SVGEGT. CDR3 DNA: TGTGCCAGCAGCAGCAGGTTCCCGACGGCTTTCTTT. This encodes CASSSRFPTAFF.

This clone was counted ten times or more. The J gene is TRBJ2-7, the V gene TRBV5-6; unclear D gene. This CDR3 has 14 amino acids. Germline V gene data show CDR1 as SGHDT and CDR2 as YYEEEE. With 0 bases removed from V and 6 bases from J, the gap between germline ends came to 13 bases. The CDR3 region is CASSLGGFLGEQYF. CDR3 nucleotide sequence: TGTGCCAGCAGCTTGGGCGGTTTTTTAGGCGAGCAGTACTTC.

The chain joins TRBV30 to TRBJ1-6; a weak D match, TRBD1 (5 bases). The length of the CDR3 is 17 residues. Trimming left V 2 bases short and J 4 bases short, with 18 bases between. Per germline, CDR1 GTSNPN and CDR2 SVGIG (reference sequence). The DNA for the CDR3 is TGTGCCTGGAGTCTACGGGGGGAGGGTGGTTATAATTCACCCCTCCACTTT. Amino acids: CAWSLRGEGGYNSPLHF.

V usage is TRBV28 and J usage is TRBJ2-7; tentative D call: TRBD1 (6 bases). Trimming removed 7 bases at V and 6 bases at J, with 16 bases between. There are 13 residues in the CDR3. CDR1 and CDR2 (germline): MDHEN, SYDVKM. In DNA, the CDR3 is TGTGCCAGCACACAGGGCTACTACGTCGAGCAGTACTTC. Encoded protein: CASTQGYYVEQYF. Together with reference TRBV28 and TRBJ2-7, the CDR3 gives the full variable domain: DVKVTQSSRYLVKRTGEKVFLECVQDMDHENMFWYRQDPGLGLRLIYFSYDVKMKEKGDIPEGYSVSREKKERFSLILESASTNQTSMYLCASTQGYYVEQYFGPGTRLTVT.

V usage is TRBV19 and J usage is TRBJ2-6; no firm D call. Germline V gene lookup returns CDR1 LNHDA and CDR2 SQIVND (reference sequence). Trimming shortened V by 0 bases and J by 3 bases, and 18 bases separated the two germline ends. The CDR3 spans 19 residues. The CDR3 coding sequence is TGTGCCAGTAGTATAGATGGGTGGGCAGTAAATAGTGGGGCCAACGTCCTGACTTTC. Translating it yields CASSIDGWAVNSGANVLTF.

This chain links TRBV6-6 with TRBJ2-3, with 7 nucleotides matching TRBD2. The CDR3 is made up of 15 amino acids. CDR1 MNHNY and CDR2 SVGAGI come from the germline V gene (reference sequence). With V trimmed by 2 bases and J by 1 base, 3 bases remained unmatched. Here the CDR3 reads CASSYVGGGTDTQYF. CDR3 bases: TGTGCCAGCAGTTACGTGGGGGGGGGCACAGATACGCAGTATTTT.

The genes are TRBV3-1 (or the pseudogene TRBV3-2) and TRBJ1-1, with D perhaps matching TRBD1 (5 bases). The CDR3 contains 14 residues. V was clipped by 6 bases and J by 0 bases, with 11 bases between them. Germline V lookup: CDR1 LGHDT, CDR2 YNNKEL (reference sequence). The CDR3 DNA reads TGTGCCAGCAGGGAAGACAGAATGAACACTGAAGCTTTCTTT. This sequence encodes CASREDRMNTEAFF.

The chain is built from TRBV6-5 and TRBJ1-4; 7 bases are shared with TRBD1. CDR1 MNHEY and CDR2 SVGAGI come from the germline V gene. The CDR3 length is 14 residues. V was clipped by 5 bases and J by 9 bases; unmatched bases: 9. The CDR3 sequence is CASSPTGKGQKLFF. In DNA, the CDR3 is TGTGCCAGCAGTCCGACAGGGAAGGGCCAAAAACTGTTTTTT.

In its sample, this clone was seen a few times. V gene TRBV11-2 combines with J gene TRBJ1-2, with 11 nucleotides matching TRBD1. After removal of 5 bases from V and 7 bases from J, the junction contained 9 bases not matched to a gene. The V gene's germline CDR1 is SGHAT and CDR2 FQNNGV. The CDR3 length is 15 residues. CDR3 amino acids: CASSQRTGGSGGYTF. The DNA for the CDR3 is TGTGCCAGCAGCCAGAGGACAGGGGGCTCAGGTGGCTACACCTTC.

This clone was recorded only once. This chain uses TRBV12-3 or TRBV12-4 with TRBJ2-3, with D hard to call. CDR3 length: 12 residues. V was cut by 4 bases and J by 2 bases, with 4 bases left in between. The CDR3 reads CASSYFTDTQYF. DNA of the CDR3: TGTGCCAGCAGTTATTTCACAGATACGCAGTATTTT.

The chain employs TRBV3-1 (or the pseudogene TRBV3-2) and TRBJ1-1; D may be TRBD1 (6 bases). The CDR3 runs to 13 residues. The germline gives CDR1 LGHDT, CDR2 YNNKEL (reference sequence). V was shortened by 4 bases and J by 5 bases, with 11 bases between the two germline ends. CDR3 sequence: CASSRNRVTEAFF. CDR3 nucleotides: TGTGCCAGCAGCCGGAACAGGGTGACTGAAGCTTTCTTT.

The chain joins TRBV30 to TRBJ1-1; D possibly corresponds to TRBD1 (5 bases). Between the trimmed V and J ends, which lost 0 bases and 4 bases, there was a span of 9 bases. Germline CDR1 and CDR2: GTSNPN and SVGIG (reference sequence). The CDR3 is made up of 13 amino acids. DNA for the CDR3: TGTGCCTGGAGTGTACGTGGGGGCACTGAAGCTTTCTTT. It encodes CAWSVRGGTEAFF.

The V and J genes are TRBV7-2 and TRBJ1-1; the D is unclear. Germline V gene lookup returns CDR1 SGHTA and CDR2 FQGNSA. The CDR3 extends over 12 amino acids. The V end was cut by 4 bases, the J end by 6 bases, with 9 bases between. CDR3 sequence reads: CASSWEGAEAFF. In DNA, the CDR3 is TGTGCCAGCAGCTGGGAGGGTGCTGAAGCTTTCTTT.

The chain employs TRBV30 and TRBJ1-5, with unresolved D. The V and J ends lost 1 base and 0 bases respectively, with 7 bases between them. This CDR3 is 14 amino acids long. Germline V gene lookup returns CDR1 GTSNPN and CDR2 SVGIG (reference sequence). The CDR3 region has the DNA TGTGCCTGGAGTGATCTTTATAGCAATCAGCCCCAGCATTTT. The encoded protein is CAWSDLYSNQPQHF.

Only a few counts were recorded for this clone. Other DNA sequences in this sample translate to the same CDR3. J is TRBJ1-2 and V is TRBV27; maybe TRBD1 (6 bases). CDR3 length equals 15 residues. V was clipped by 11 bases and J by 4 bases, with 23 bases between them. Per the germline V gene, CDR1 is MNHEY and CDR2 is SMNVEV (reference sequence). In DNA form, the CDR3 reads TGTGCCCGCCGGGGGGAGGCGGGGGGCCTCTATGGCTACACCTTC. Its translation is CARRGEAGGLYGYTF.

The sample holds one count of this clone. V usage is TRBV5-1 and J usage is TRBJ2-7; D perhaps matches TRBD1 (5 bases). Germline-derived CDR1 and CDR2 are SGHRS and YFSETQ. Trimming cost V 0 bases and J 6 bases, with 19 bases left between them. The CDR3 contains 16 residues. The CDR3 loop is CASSLGTSHRVSEQYF. CDR3 in DNA: TGCGCCAGCAGCTTGGGGACAAGCCACCGCGTTAGCGAGCAGTACTTC.

V gene TRBV19 combines with J gene TRBJ2-6; D tentatively reads TRBD1 or TRBD2 (5 bases each). V lost 2 bases to trimming and J lost 0 bases, with 17 bases between them. In germline, CDR1 is LNHDA, CDR2 SQIVND (reference sequence). This CDR3 is built from 19 residues. CDR3 sequence reads: CASSIRAGTLTSGANVLTF. The CDR3 DNA reads TGTGCCAGTAGTATAAGGGCAGGGACCCTCACCTCTGGGGCCAACGTCCTGACTTTC. The whole variable domain, remainder taken from reference TRBV19 and TRBJ2-6, is DGGITQSPKYLFRKEGQNVTLSCEQNLNHDAMYWYRQDPGQGLRLIYYSQIVNDFQKGDIAEGYSVSREKKESFPLTVTSAQKNPTAFYLCASSIRAGTLTSGANVLTFGAGSRLTVL.

The chain uses TRBV2 and TRBJ2-5; D perhaps matches TRBD1 (5 bases). Germline V lookup: CDR1 SNHLY, CDR2 FYNNEI. The CDR3 has 17 residues. V was pared by 1 base and J by 5 bases, with 20 bases between. The CDR3 DNA is TGTGCCAGCAGTGAAGGGGATACAGGAAGAATCATGGAGACCCAGTACTTC. This codes for CASSEGDTGRIMETQYF.

Points on this clone: Given the absence of the conserved phenylalanine or tryptophan at the CDR3 end, a read error is likely. The limits of the CDR3 on the DNA are not certain, so only TCRdb's listed CDR3 is given. This sequence joins TRBV2 and TRBJ1-1. The CDR3 is 11 amino acids long, termini counted. The germline CDR1 and CDR2 sequences are SNHLY and FYNNEI. This CDR3 is CASSEALGTWL.

The chain employs TRBV2 and TRBJ1-2, with 7 bases that match TRBD1. The germline V gene encodes CDR1 SNHLY and CDR2 FYNNEI. Trimming cost V 6 bases and J 8 bases; bases outside gene matches: 12. The CDR3 is made up of 14 amino acids. This CDR3 reads CASRLGQLSEGYTF. The CDR3 DNA sequence: TGTGCCAGCAGGCTGGGACAGTTATCTGAGGGCTACACCTTC.

This clone has a handful of counts. V and J are TRBV7-9 and TRBJ2-7; tentative D call: TRBD1 (6 bases). The CDR3 length is 14 residues. Germline CDR1 is SEHNR and CDR2 is FQNEAQ (reference sequence). Deletions cut 1 base from V and 2 bases from J, with 9 bases between. CDR3 nucleotide sequence: TGTGCCAGCAGCTTAGGGAAGGGGGCCTACGAGCAGTACTTC. Translating it yields CASSLGKGAYEQYF.

J is TRBJ2-5 and V is TRBV6-5; TRBD2 might be the D (5 bases). CDR3 length: 13 residues. V shed 6 bases and J shed 6 bases, with 14 bases lying between them. Germline V CDR1 and CDR2: MNHEY, SVGAGI. CDR3 coding DNA: TGTGCCAGCAGCGGACCGAACGGGAAGACCCAGTACTTC. It encodes CASSGPNGKTQYF.

V usage is TRBV19 and J usage is TRBJ2-7; D is possibly TRBD2 (7 bases). CDR1 LNHDA and CDR2 SQIVND come from the germline V gene (reference sequence). V shed 5 bases and J shed 2 bases, with 25 bases lying between them. The CDR3 spans 18 residues. CDR3 nucleotides: TGTGCCAGTAGTGCGCCGCGGGGGCCTACAGGATTGGCCTACGAGCAGTACTTC. Protein sequence: CASSAPRGPTGLAYEQYF.